The sequence of this T cell receptor beta chain was determined in a study of cytomegalovirus exposure and HLA in healthy donors. Findings and limits, study-wide: Productive rates of about 87% or about 30% were seen for most TCR beta V segments in an earlier analysis. Solely CMV serostatus was available to characterize immune exposure. Rare sequences made up most TCRs, while some public TCRs were found in many donors.

This clone was detected a few times. No antigen is known for it. Amplification used 60 Vbeta primers and 13 Jbeta primers. Only in-frame clones appear in the TCRdb table, and some are missing; sequencing was by immunoSEQ multiplex PCR. Of some 100,000 clones listed, 65% to 85% are singletons. V lost 5 bases and J 8 bases, leaving 13 bases between the germline ends. The CDR3 spans 13 residues. Per germline, CDR1 MNHEY and CDR2 SMNVEV (reference sequence). The source of this sequence is a woman in her thirties or forties in good health and CMV-seronegative. The sequenced sample was PBMCs. The V gene is TRBV27, the J gene TRBJ2-1; D remains ambiguous. The CDR3 DNA reads TGTGCCAGCAGTGGTCCAGTCTTGCATGAGCAGTTCTTC. Residues: CASSGPVLHEQFF.